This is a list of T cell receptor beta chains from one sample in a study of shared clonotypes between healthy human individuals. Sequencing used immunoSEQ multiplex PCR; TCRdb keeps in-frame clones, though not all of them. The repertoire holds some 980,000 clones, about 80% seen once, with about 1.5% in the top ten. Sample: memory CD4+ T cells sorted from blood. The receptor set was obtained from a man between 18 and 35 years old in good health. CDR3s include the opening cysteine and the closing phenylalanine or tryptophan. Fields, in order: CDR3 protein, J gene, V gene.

CDR3aa: CASSSTRSNNEQFF
j_gene: TRBJ2-1
v_gene: TRBV2

CDR3aa: CASSLVGSQETQYF
j_gene: TRBJ2-5
v_gene: TRBV5-1

CDR3aa: CASSVLALEQFF
j_gene: TRBJ2-1
v_gene: TRBV2

CDR3aa: CASSAEGSTQPQHF
j_gene: TRBJ1-5
v_gene: TRBV2

CDR3aa: CASSIDAMNTEAFF
j_gene: TRBJ1-1
v_gene: TRBV19

CDR3aa: CAWSSQREAQYF
j_gene: TRBJ2-5
v_gene: TRBV30

CDR3aa: CASTKDRLNTEAFF
j_gene: TRBJ1-1
v_gene: TRBV19

CDR3aa: CASSLGSSSSYEQYF
j_gene: TRBJ2-7
v_gene: TRBV5-8

CDR3aa: CASSPPTNIGYTF
j_gene: TRBJ1-2
v_gene: TRBV6-6

CDR3aa: CASSGMGNTEAFF
j_gene: TRBJ1-1
v_gene: TRBV5-1

CDR3aa: CASSPVTNTGELFF
j_gene: TRBJ2-2
v_gene: TRBV6-4

CDR3aa: CAWRTVGVTEAFF
j_gene: TRBJ1-1
v_gene: TRBV30

CDR3aa: CASSEGTDSNQPQHF
j_gene: TRBJ1-5
v_gene: TRBV6-1

CDR3aa: CASSLIQSNQPQHF
j_gene: TRBJ1-5
v_gene: TRBV4-1

CDR3aa: CASSSSRAGKETQYF
j_gene: TRBJ2-5
v_gene: TRBV7-9

CDR3aa: CASSKMQTHSNQPQHF
j_gene: TRBJ1-5
v_gene: TRBV21-1

CDR3aa: CASSLRGGRSPLHF
j_gene: TRBJ1-6
v_gene: TRBV5-6

CDR3aa: CASSRDGPWGYNEQFF
j_gene: TRBJ2-1
v_gene: TRBV19

CDR3aa: CASSSRGGATDTQYF
j_gene: TRBJ2-3
v_gene: TRBV7-2

CDR3aa: CASSDSQTPGNEQYF
j_gene: TRBJ2-7
v_gene: TRBV6-1

CDR3aa: CAWSETGVRETQYF
j_gene: TRBJ2-5
v_gene: TRBV30

CDR3aa: CASRAGGGETQYF
j_gene: TRBJ2-5
v_gene: TRBV2

CDR3aa: CASSAGMNTGELFF
j_gene: TRBJ2-2
v_gene: TRBV7-2

CDR3aa: CASRKQAIPSPLHF
j_gene: TRBJ1-6
v_gene: TRBV11-2

CDR3aa: CVAGGDYEQYF
j_gene: TRBJ2-7
v_gene: TRBV6-6

CDR3aa: CASSEDRALTDTQYF
j_gene: TRBJ2-3
v_gene: TRBV2

CDR3aa: CAWSPPFGFRGNTGELFF
j_gene: TRBJ2-2
v_gene: TRBV30

CDR3aa: CASSFRGGAYEQYF
j_gene: TRBJ2-7
v_gene: TRBV5-6

CDR3aa: CASSLESPTGRKDYGYTF
j_gene: TRBJ1-2
v_gene: TRBV7-9

CDR3aa: CASTQGVRVNTEAFF
j_gene: TRBJ1-1
v_gene: TRBV16

CDR3aa: CSVVKQGAFNEQFF
j_gene: TRBJ2-1
v_gene: TRBV29-1

CDR3aa: CASSIIAGGGETQYF
j_gene: TRBJ2-5
v_gene: TRBV5-1

CDR3aa: CASNSQSHSEQFF
j_gene: TRBJ2-1
v_gene: TRBV6-5

CDR3aa: CASSEYGVAAYEQYF
j_gene: TRBJ2-7
v_gene: TRBV25-1

CDR3aa: CASSFQSDQPQHF
j_gene: TRBJ1-5
v_gene: TRBV2

CDR3aa: CAISPDAAASYEQYF
j_gene: TRBJ2-7
v_gene: TRBV10-3

CDR3aa: CASSLAVETGYTF
j_gene: TRBJ1-2
v_gene: TRBV7-8

CDR3aa: CASSQGGVLYEQYF
j_gene: TRBJ2-7
v_gene: TRBV5-1

CDR3aa: CASSPRRLAGTNYEQYF
j_gene: TRBJ2-7
v_gene: TRBV11-2

CDR3aa: CASSSGGAYGTDTQYF
j_gene: TRBJ2-3
v_gene: TRBV4-3

CDR3aa: CAGRTPGTYEQYF
j_gene: TRBJ2-7
v_gene: TRBV28

CDR3aa: CAWMSGTGYNSPLHF
j_gene: TRBJ1-6
v_gene: TRBV30

CDR3aa: CASSPGLRAETQYF
j_gene: TRBJ2-5
v_gene: TRBV14

CDR3aa: CASSATSGPYEQYF
j_gene: TRBJ2-7
v_gene: TRBV6-1

CDR3aa: CASSLMVGNSPLHF
j_gene: TRBJ1-6
v_gene: TRBV11-2

CDR3aa: CASSFGTSGPLEQYF
j_gene: TRBJ2-7
v_gene: TRBV7-9

CDR3aa: CASSLRTGPTNEKLFF
j_gene: TRBJ1-4
v_gene: TRBV5-4

CDR3aa: CASRWTGGNTGELFF
j_gene: TRBJ2-2
v_gene: TRBV5-1

CDR3aa: CAWSVSGAQPQHF
j_gene: TRBJ1-5
v_gene: TRBV30

CDR3aa: CAWSLGQAEAFF
j_gene: TRBJ1-1
v_gene: TRBV30

CDR3aa: CASSSLPGNTIYF
j_gene: TRBJ1-3
v_gene: TRBV27

CDR3aa: CASSHPGGGRSGEQYF
j_gene: TRBJ2-7
v_gene: TRBV23-1

CDR3aa: CASSLAPHNYGYTF
j_gene: TRBJ1-2
v_gene: TRBV11-2

CDR3aa: CSVELLAGASSKQYF
j_gene: TRBJ2-7
v_gene: TRBV29-1